This T cell receptor beta chain was captured by sequencing in a study of cytomegalovirus exposure and HLA in healthy donors. In the study overall: For the approximately 400 genotyped donors, more than 65% fell within the Caucasian-associated ancestry cluster. Study-level findings and limits: TCR beta sequences reportedly predicted most subjects' HLA-A and HLA-B alleles accurately.

Vbeta (60) and Jbeta (13) primers were used in the PCR. Sequencing used immunoSEQ multiplex PCR; TCRdb keeps in-frame clones, though not all of them. The repertoire holds under 150,000 clones, with roughly 70% as singletons. Every donor was a healthy person donating bone marrow. This clone was seen more than once but under ten times. The antigen is unknown. Trimming took 5 bases from V and 5 from J, leaving 9 bases between them. Germline values: CDR1 LGHNA, CDR2 YNFKEQ. This CDR3 contains 13 residues. The receptor comes from a man aged 60 to 69 in good health and CMV-seronegative. The specimen was PBMCs. The V call is TRBV4-2, the J call TRBJ2-2, with D perhaps matching TRBD2 (5 bases). The CDR3 sequence: CASSYTGTGELFF. In nucleotides, the CDR3 is TGTGCCAGCAGCTACACGGGGACCGGGGAGCTGTTTTTT.